The present T cell receptor beta chain was sequenced within a study of TIL therapy for anti-PD-1-resistant metastatic lung cancer (dated by TCRdb to about 2021). Broadly, across the study: Before any PD-1/PD-L1 blockade was given, tumors were harvested, nivolumab was then administered, and patients who progressed went on to receive lymphodepletion, an infusion of expanded TIL, and IL-2. Most of the cohort had lung adenocarcinoma, including a handful of EGFR-mutant tumors and two ALK-rearranged tumors, and half of the patients were either current or former smokers. Among the enrolled patients, the median age was roughly 50 years (range roughly 35-80), and the median tumor PD-L1 proportion score was 4.5% to 7.5%. A median non-synonymous tumor mutation burden of approximately 1.5 mutations per megabase was determined across the cohort by whole-exome sequencing. Clonotypes were tracked across tumor, expanded TIL product and serial blood samples by T cell receptor beta sequencing of tumor and peripheral blood.

Study-level results and caveats: The baseline peripheral repertoire was partially replaced by infused TIL clonotypes, which then decayed over months, and no apparent association between persistence and response was found. The cohort was highly selected, including more treatment-naive, never-smoker and oncogene-addicted patients than is typical, which limits generalizability. The study protocol defined all tumor marker inferences as exploratory.

Comment on this clone: It lacks a known antigen. The record has no base qualities; no much larger clone is one base away.

The CDR3, cysteine through phenylalanine, is 17 amino acids long. Just CDR3 DNA is preserved here, 51 bases in frame from base 1. Per the germline V gene, SGHRS is the CDR1 and YFSETQ is the CDR2. At the junction V is shortened by 2 bases and J by 3 bases, with 17 bases in between. The time point label of this sample denotes: pre-treatment sample, taken before nivolumab and TIL therapy. Adults with stage 4 NSCLC were enrolled in a dual-center phase I trial from late 2017 to early 2020. Samples came from a single-arm, open-label phase I trial of tumor-infiltrating lymphocyte therapy with nivolumab in advanced non-small cell lung cancer. Blood mononuclear cells from EDTA tubes were separated on a Ficoll gradient and snap-frozen as pellets, and DNA was extracted from the cells using a Qiagen mini-prep kit. TCR beta CDR3 regions were amplified from genomic DNA by bias-controlled multiplex PCR with the immunoSEQ v3 hsTCRB kit. The TCR libraries were sequenced on an Illumina NextSeq 500 to approximately 1.8 million read pairs for survey level or about 4.5-6 million read pairs for deep level. In the paper's pipeline: Clonality was reported by immunoSEQ Analyzer software, which also assigned V, D and J genes and filtered out non-productive sequences. Repertoires were compared using productive Simpson clonality and Morisita overlap index of productive TRB rearrangements between infused TIL and blood. For each clone in blood, the absolute clonotype count was estimated by multiplying the lymphocyte count by the CD3+ fraction and by the clone's productive frequency. The clones in this table, taken by TCRdb from immuneACCESS, are in-frame only. Not every clone is retained; where verified, under half of the shortfall comes from an unresolved V gene, and the cause of the rest is unknown. That table gives V, J and clone size, and the DNA gave D and trimming. In all, the sample holds about 60,000 clones, and around 63% of those were seen once. Jointly, the top ten make up over 6.5% of the sample.

This material consisted of blood, taken at baseline. This receptor was obtained from a person between 25 and 80 years old with non-small cell lung cancer. Recombination linked TRBV5-1 to TRBJ2-2; no D gene call is confident. This receptor carries the CDR3 CASSFIGGRTYTGELFF. The DNA is as follows: TGCGCCAGCAGCTTTATTGGTGGAAGAACCTACACCGGGGAGCTGTTTTTT.